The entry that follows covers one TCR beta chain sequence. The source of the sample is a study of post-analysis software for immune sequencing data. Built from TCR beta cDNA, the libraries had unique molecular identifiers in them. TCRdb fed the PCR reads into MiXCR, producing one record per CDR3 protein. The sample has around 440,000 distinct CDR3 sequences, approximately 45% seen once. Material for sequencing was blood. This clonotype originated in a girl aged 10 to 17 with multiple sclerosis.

This chain's CDR3 is CASSPNLSRAQYF. The CDR3 DNA sequence: TGTGCCAGCAGCCCAAACCTTTCTAGGGCCCAGTACTTC. The gene calls are TRBV7-3 and TRBJ2-5; no reliable D call. Germline CDR1 and CDR2: SGHTA and FQGTGA. CDR3 length equals 13 residues. Trimming cost V 5 bases and J 9 bases, with 16 bases left between them. The entire variable domain, with the rest obtained from reference TRBV7-3 and TRBJ2-5, is as follows: GAGVSQTPSNKVTEKGKYVELRCDPISGHTALYWYRQSLGQGPEFLIYFQGTGAADDSGLPNDRFFAVRPEGSVSTLKIQRTERGDSAVYLCASSPNLSRAQYFGPGTRLLVL.